The 9 T cell receptor beta chains reported below all come from one sample, sequenced in a study of T cell repertoires in cytomegalovirus infection. Their antigen targets remain unknown. MiXCR, applied by TCRdb to the reads, yields one record per CDR3 protein. Of over 100,000 distinct CDR3 sequences in the sample, 10% are singletons; the top ten hold roughly 29%. The specimen was PBMCs, sequenced either directly or after in vitro stimulation (not recorded which). All receptors derive from a human donor in good health (CMV status not recorded). Some clones in this sample may be carry-over from other donors' samples.

In its sample, this clonotype was seen many times. The V call is TRBV7-9, the J call TRBJ2-5, with D possibly TRBD1 on 5 matching bases. Per germline, CDR1 SEHNR and CDR2 FQNEAQ (reference sequence). This CDR3 spans 14 amino acids. V gave up 1 base and J gave up 5 bases, with 11 bases separating them. This CDR3 is CASSLVGAGETQYF. As DNA, the CDR3 is TGTGCCAGCAGCTTAGTCGGAGCAGGGGAGACCCAGTACTTC.

This clonotype showed up many times. J is TRBJ1-5 and V is TRBV19, with D uncertain. Trimming shortened V by 10 bases and J by 4 bases, and 17 bases separated the two germline ends. The CDR3 sequence is 14 residues long. CDR1 and CDR2 (germline): LNHDA, SQIVND (reference sequence). The CDR3 DNA reads as TGTGCCACCGAGGACGGACGGATTAATCAGCCCCAGCATTTT. This encodes CATEDGRINQPQHF.

This clonotype has a count of ten or more. The CDR3 region has the DNA TGTGCCAGCAGCCCCTCGAGGGGGCGGAGTAACACCGGGGAGCTGTTTTTT. It encodes CASSPSRGRSNTGELFF. The J gene is TRBJ2-2, the V gene TRBV11-2; 7 bases are shared with TRBD1. The germline V gene encodes CDR1 SGHAT and CDR2 FQNNGV. V trimming: 5 bases; J trimming: 2 bases; junction bases outside the gene matches: 11. This CDR3 is built from 17 residues.

This clonotype was observed a handful of times. The V call is TRBV25-1, the J call TRBJ1-4; a weak D match, TRBD1 (6 bases). V lost 3 bases to trimming and J lost 6 bases, with 14 bases between them. CDR1 and CDR2 from the germline V gene are MGHDK and SYGVNS. This CDR3 is 15 amino acids long. Here the CDR3 reads CASSDPGGADEKLFF. CDR3 nucleotide sequence: TGTGCCAGCAGTGATCCTGGGGGGGCGGATGAAAAACTGTTTTTT.

The rearrangement links TRBV6-6 to TRBJ2-1; 11 bases match TRBD2. With V trimmed by 6 bases and J by 3 bases, 7 bases remained unmatched. CDR1 is MNHNY and CDR2 is SVGAGI in the germline V gene (reference sequence). The CDR3 length is 16 residues. The CDR3 here is CASSESGTSGYNEQFF. In DNA form, the CDR3 reads TGTGCCAGCAGCGAATCCGGGACTAGCGGCTACAATGAGCAGTTCTTC.

This clonotype was counted once. The chain combines TRBV6-6 with TRBJ2-1; D remains ambiguous. This CDR3 contains 14 residues. V was trimmed by 7 bases and J by 0 bases, leaving 10 bases between them. In germline, CDR1 is MNHNY, CDR2 SVGAGI (reference sequence). The CDR3 nucleotides read TGTGCCAGCAAGAAGCAGAGCTCCTACAATGAGCAGTTCTTC. Amino acid sequence: CASKKQSSYNEQFF.

This clonotype was seen at least ten times. The chain is built from TRBV4-2 and TRBJ2-2; D is undetermined. V lost 0 bases and J lost 4, with 15 bases in between. This CDR3 is built from 17 residues. Germline V CDR1 and CDR2: LGHNA, YNFKEQ. This CDR3 is CASSQEEVDGSTGELFF. Written as DNA, the CDR3 is TGTGCCAGCAGCCAAGAAGAAGTAGACGGTAGCACCGGGGAGCTGTTTTTT.

The rearrangement joins TRBV28 to TRBJ2-3; D not certain. The CDR3 spans 15 residues. The V and J ends lost 3 bases and 0 bases respectively, with 10 bases between them. The germline V gene encodes CDR1 MDHEN and CDR2 SYDVKM. Here the CDR3 reads CASSFGVGSTDTQYF. The CDR3 coding sequence is TGTGCCAGCAGTTTTGGGGTAGGAAGCACAGATACGCAGTATTTT.

The chain is built from TRBV6-8 and TRBJ1-3; D is undetermined. V shed 4 bases and J shed 2 bases, with 9 bases lying between them. Germline-derived CDR1 and CDR2 are MNHGY and SAAAGT. The CDR3 runs 14 residues. The CDR3 loop reads CASSSMWAGNTIYF. The CDR3 nucleotides read TGTGCCAGCAGTTCTATGTGGGCTGGAAACACCATATATTTT.